This TCR beta chain was observed in a study of early T cells in non-severe SARS-CoV-2 infection. TCRdb reprocessed the 5' RACE reads via MiXCR and lists one record per CDR3 protein. The profile shows about 69,000 distinct CDR3 sequences, about 9% of them singletons. Germline V gene data show CDR1 as KGHSH and CDR2 as LQKENI. This CDR3 is 13 amino acids long. V dropped 7 bases and J dropped 4 bases, with 12 bases sitting between them. Source material: whole blood. This receptor was identified in an adult who was a healthcare worker with PCR-confirmed SARS-CoV-2 infection or an uninfected control (not recorded which). The J gene is TRBJ2-3, the V gene TRBV18; possibly TRBD2 for D (6 bases). The CDR3 protein is CASFRLEPDTQYF. DNA for the CDR3: TGTGCCAGCTTCAGACTAGAACCAGATACGCAGTATTTT. Complete variable domain (other parts from reference TRBV18 and TRBJ2-3): NAGVMQNPRHLVRRRGQEARLRCSPMKGHSHVYWYRQLPEEGLKFMVYLQKENIIDESGMPKERFSAEFPKEGPSILRIQQVVRGDSAAYFCASFRLEPDTQYFGPGTRLTVL.